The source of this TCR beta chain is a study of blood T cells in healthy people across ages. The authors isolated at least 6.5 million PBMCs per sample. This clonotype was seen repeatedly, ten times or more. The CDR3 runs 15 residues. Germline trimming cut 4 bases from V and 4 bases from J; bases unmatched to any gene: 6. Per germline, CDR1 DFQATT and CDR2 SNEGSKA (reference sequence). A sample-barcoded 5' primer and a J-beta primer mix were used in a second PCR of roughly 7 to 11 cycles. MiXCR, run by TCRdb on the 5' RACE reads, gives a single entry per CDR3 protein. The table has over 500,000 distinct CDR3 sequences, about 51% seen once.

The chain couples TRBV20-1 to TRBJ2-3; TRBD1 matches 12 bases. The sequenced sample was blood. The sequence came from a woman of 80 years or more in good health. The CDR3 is CSATRDRGRSDTQYF. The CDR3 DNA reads TGCAGTGCTACCCGGGACAGGGGGCGGTCAGATACGCAGTATTTT.